These T cell receptor beta chains were read from a single sample in a study of PD-1 blockade in classical Hodgkin lymphoma. Sequencing used immunoSEQ multiplex PCR; TCRdb keeps in-frame clones, though not all of them. The sample consists of about 27,000 clones, around 72% of them appearing once. The source was peripheral blood mononuclear cells (PBMCs), collected before the fourth cycle of nivolumab. These receptors originate from a human donor with classical Hodgkin lymphoma. Each CDR3 is given with its conserved first and last residue. A D gene is named only where the DNA matches it firmly. Part of the rows lack a size; the others show once, few, many or a class for expanded clones.

V,size,J,length,D,DNA,CDR3
TRBV9,few,TRBJ2-1,13,.,TGTGCCAGCAGCGTAGATGGAGGGACGGAGCAGTTCTTC,CASSVDGGTEQFF
TRBV28,few,TRBJ1-2,13,.,TGTGCCAGCGGGCTAGGGGGGAACTATGGCTACACCTTC,CASGLGGNYGYTF
TRBV6-5,.,TRBJ2-7,15,TRBD1,TGTGCCAGCAGTTCCTCCGACAGGGCGTTGGGCGAGCAGTACTTC,CASSSSDRALGEQYF
TRBV6-1,few,TRBJ2-2,19,TRBD2,TGTGCCAGCAGTGAAGGGGCCCTAGCGGGGGGGTTTCTTCCCGGGGAGCTGTTTTTT,CASSEGALAGGFLPGELFF
TRBV7-9,.,TRBJ1-4,15,.,TGTGCCAGCAGCTTCTGGGACACAACTAATGAAAAACTGTTTTTT,CASSFWDTTNEKLFF
TRBV7-7,.,TRBJ2-3,15,TRBD1,TGTGCCAGCAGCTTAGGCAGGGGGCTTACAGATACGCAGTATTTT,CASSLGRGLTDTQYF
TRBV5-1,.,TRBJ2-3,14,.,TGCGCCAGCAGCCCGGGCTGGGTTGCAGATACGCAGTATTTT,CASSPGWVADTQYF
TRBV7-6,.,TRBJ1-1,13,.,TGTGCCAGCAGCAACACACTGAACACTGAAGCTTTCTTT,CASSNTLNTEAFF
TRBV7-3,.,TRBJ2-3,14,.,TGTGCCAGCAGCTTGTCCGGCGGCACAGATACGCAGTATTTT,CASSLSGGTDTQYF
TRBV7-8,.,TRBJ2-3,15,.,TGTGCCAGCAGTTCAACAGGGTCCTTCACAGATACGCAGTATTTT,CASSSTGSFTDTQYF
TRBV10-1,.,TRBJ2-7,15,.,TGCGCCAGCAGTGAGGGAGCGGCTAACTCCTACGAGCAGTACTTC,CASSEGAANSYEQYF
TRBV7-9,.,TRBJ2-3,13,.,TGTGCCAGCAGCCCCCAGGGTCACGATACGCAGTATTTT,CASSPQGHDTQYF
TRBV10-2,few,TRBJ1-2,15,TRBD1,TGCGCCAGCAGTGAGTCGACAGGGGGCAACTATGGCTACACCTTC,CASSESTGGNYGYTF
TRBV7-2,.,TRBJ2-2,16,TRBD1,TGTGCCAGCAGCTTCACAGGGGGATTGAGGACCGGGGAGCTGTTTTTT,CASSFTGGLRTGELFF
TRBV4-3,.,TRBJ1-2,14,.,TGCGCCAGCAGCCAAGTTTACGGGCCTAATGGCTACACCTTC,CASSQVYGPNGYTF
TRBV2,.,TRBJ2-7,15,.,TGTGCCAGCAGTGAACGACGCCTTAGCTCCTACGAGCAGTACTTC,CASSERRLSSYEQYF
TRBV5-6,.,TRBJ2-3,13,.,TGTGCCAGCAGCCTCAAATTGGGACTCTCACAGTATTTT,CASSLKLGLSQYF
TRBV6-5,.,TRBJ1-2,16,TRBD1,TGTGCCAGCAGTTACGAGGACAGGGGGGGAATCTATGGCTACACCTTC,CASSYEDRGGIYGYTF
TRBV15,few,TRBJ1-4,15,.,TGTGCCACCAGCAGAGATCTGGCAACTAATGAAAAACTGTTTTTT,CATSRDLATNEKLFF
TRBV9,few,TRBJ1-3,15,.,TGTGCCAGCAGTGGAGGGATGAGTCTTGGAAACACCATATATTTT,CASSGGMSLGNTIYF
TRBV5-1,.,TRBJ1-1,15,TRBD1,TGCGCCAGCAGCTATACACAGGGGGCGAGTACTGAAGCTTTCTTT,CASSYTQGASTEAFF
TRBV30,.,TRBJ2-7,11,TRBD1,TGTGCCTGGAGTAGACAGGGCGAGCAGTACTTC,CAWSRQGEQYF
TRBV5-1,.,TRBJ1-4,15,TRBD1,TGCGCCAGCAGCTTGGAGGGACAGCTGAATGAAAAACTGTTTTTT,CASSLEGQLNEKLFF
TRBV30,.,TRBJ2-3,16,TRBD1,TGTGCCTGGAGTGTAGGACAGGTTCTTTCCACAGATACGCAGTATTTT,CAWSVGQVLSTDTQYF